This TCR beta chain comes out of a study of radiotherapy plus CTLA-4 blockade in lung cancer. Study observations and caveats: Per reports, early blood T cell clone dynamics, plus interferon-beta, forecast response most strongly. Expansion of tumor-derived TCR clones was observed in blood after radiotherapy plus ipilimumab.

CDR3 size: 11 residues. From germline, CDR1 is SGHTA and CDR2 FQGTGA. Trimming took off 1 base at V and 8 bases at J, with 2 bases between the two ends. A word on this clone: Its specificity is not known.

TCRdb keeps only in-frame clones here, not all; method: immunoSEQ multiplex PCR. The table includes 120,000 or so clones, around 90% detected once. The starting material was peripheral blood, obtained from a patient treated with radiotherapy plus ipilimumab. The sequence was collected from a human donor with non-small cell lung cancer that progressed on radiotherapy plus ipilimumab. This rearrangement joins TRBV7-3 to TRBJ2-2; the D is unclear. DNA of the CDR3: TGTGCCAGCAGCTTAAGTGGGGAGCTGTTTTTT. Its protein is CASSLSGELFF.